One sample yielded the 13 T cell receptor beta chains listed below, sequenced in a study of T cells expressing NK-cell markers. TCRdb reprocessed the 5' RACE reads; each CDR3 protein has one entry and no DNA is given. The repertoire table contains roughly 150,000 distinct CDR3 sequences. The material sequenced was blood T cells: a sorted CD56 or NKG2C T cell subset, CD4+ or CD8+ T cells, or bulk PBMC T cells (not recorded which). These receptor sequences come from a woman aged 18-70 years in good health.

The chain links TRBV6-5 to TRBJ1-5; TCRdb indicates TRBD1, and absent DNA this call remains unverified. The CDR3 sequence is 17 residues long. Germline CDR1 MNHEY, CDR2 SVGAGI. The CDR3 reads CASRPGTGGNSNQPQHF.

This sequence joins TRBV2 and TRBJ2-1; the D call of TRBD2 rests on TCRdb alone, since no DNA is present to check it. Germline-derived CDR1 and CDR2 are SNHLY and FYNNEI. The CDR3 has 17 amino acids. CDR3 sequence: CASSEALGLAADNEQFF.

The rearrangement joins TRBV5-1 to TRBJ2-5; the TRBD2 assignment by TCRdb is unverifiable without DNA. The CDR3 covers 15 residues. Per the germline V gene, CDR1 is SGHRS and CDR2 is YFSETQ. The CDR3 here is CASSSSGTRQETQYF.

The rearrangement joins TRBV27 to TRBJ2-7; the TCRdb call, TRBD2, lacks DNA for checking. Looked up from germline, CDR1 is MNHEY and CDR2 is SMNVEV (reference sequence). The CDR3 length is 16 residues. CDR3 sequence reads: CASSLTRAGGSYEQYF.

The rearrangement joins TRBV5-1 to TRBJ1-2; the D call of TRBD1 rests on TCRdb alone, since no DNA is present to check it. CDR1 SGHRS and CDR2 YFSETQ come from the germline V gene. This CDR3 has 16 amino acids. This CDR3 reads CASSLVSGAKDYGYTF.

This sequence joins TRBV2 and TRBJ2-5. The germline V gene encodes CDR1 SNHLY and CDR2 FYNNEI. The CDR3 is 13 residues long. The CDR3 reads CASSPDSGSTQYF.

This chain links TRBV12-3 or TRBV12-4 with TRBJ2-7; TCRdb's D call, TRBD1, is unchecked because there is no DNA. This CDR3 spans 17 amino acids. CDR3 sequence reads: CASSLGSREVSSYEQYF.

The chain combines TRBV5-1 with TRBJ2-1. Germline CDR1 SGHRS, CDR2 YFSETQ. This CDR3 is 16 amino acids long. This CDR3 reads CASSLYSGLVRNEQFF. The complete variable domain, with remaining parts taken from reference TRBV5-1 and TRBJ2-1, reads KAGVTQTPRYLIKTRGQQVTLSCSPISGHRSVSWYQQTPGQGLQFLFEYFSETQRNKGNFPGRFSGRQFSNSRSEMNVSTLELGDSALYLCASSLYSGLVRNEQFFGPGTRLTVL.

V is TRBV2 and J is TRBJ1-1; TCRdb names TRBD1, which stays unverified in the absence of DNA. The germline V gene encodes CDR1 SNHLY and CDR2 FYNNEI. This CDR3 has 12 residues. Here the CDR3 reads CASSMGVFEAFF.

The rearrangement uses TRBV20-1 and TRBJ2-7. From germline, CDR1 is DFQATT and CDR2 SNEGSKA (reference sequence). CDR3 length equals 11 residues. CDR3 amino acids: CSATLIYEQYF.

The chain recombines TRBV5-1 with TRBJ1-2; the TCRdb call, TRBD1, lacks DNA for checking. Per germline, CDR1 SGHRS and CDR2 YFSETQ. The CDR3 totals 15 residues. The CDR3 region is CASSSSTGHNYGYTF.

The chain has TRBV6-2 or TRBV6-3 and TRBJ2-7; TCRdb's assignment of TRBD2 cannot be checked, as there is no DNA. There are 15 residues in the CDR3. Germline V gene data show CDR1 as MNHEY and CDR2 as SVGEGT. This chain's CDR3 is CASSTTSGLGYEQYF.

V is TRBV7-2 and J is TRBJ1-1. The CDR3 sequence is 15 residues long. CDR1 is SGHTA, CDR2 FQGNSA, per germline. The CDR3 loop reads CASSLGHQMNTEAFF. Variable domain in full (rest from reference TRBV7-2 and TRBJ1-1): GAGVSQSPSNKVTEKGKDVELRCDPISGHTALYWYRQSLGQGLEFLIYFQGNSAPDKSGLPSDRFSAERTGGSVSTLTIQRTQQEDSAVYLCASSLGHQMNTEAFFGQGTRLTVV.